This T cell receptor (beta chain) was sequenced during a study of T cell responses to AZD1222 COVID-19 vaccine. Study results and limitations: Most donors were white British, females outnumbered males, and clonal diversity was possibly underestimated.

Germline CDR1 reads LGHNA; CDR2 reads YSLEER. Germline trimming cut 4 bases from V and 5 bases from J; bases unmatched to any gene: 3. The CDR3 loop spans 13 amino acids. Libraries were prepared by immunoSEQ multiplex PCR; TCRdb keeps only in-frame clonotypes and omits some of them. The sample has about 110,000 clones, roughly 86% seen once. As for this clone: Its antigen is as yet unknown.

The sequencing used peripheral blood, collected on day 0 of AZD1222 vaccination. This TCR was sampled from an adult in good health. The chain recombines TRBV4-3 with TRBJ2-7; 9 bases map to TRBD1. CDR3 in DNA: TGCGCCAGCAGCCGGGACAGGGACCACGAGCAGTACTTC. It is translated as CASSRDRDHEQYF.